The 15 T cell receptor beta chains below come from one sample, sequenced in a study of neoadjuvant anti-PD-1 for oral cavity cancer. TCRdb keeps only in-frame clones here, not all; method: immunoSEQ multiplex PCR. The sample includes about 14,000 clones, about 73% of them seen just once. The time point is: after neoadjuvant nivolumab, at surgical resection. The source was PBMCs, collected after nivolumab (anti-PD-1) treatment. These receptors all stem from a person aged 35 to 85 with oral cavity squamous cell carcinoma.

The gene calls are TRBV19 and TRBJ2-1, with TRBD2 matching 8 bases. V was pared by 5 bases and J by 10 bases, with 10 bases of the junction left unmatched. Per the germline V gene, CDR1 is LNHDA and CDR2 is SQIVND (reference sequence). CDR3 length: 14 residues. The CDR3 bases are TGTGCCAGTAGTTTAGCGGGAACCAGTTGGGAGCAGTTCTTC. Translated, it gives CASSLAGTSWEQFF.

The CDR3 DNA reads as TGTGCCAGTAGTTCGGGGGAGAGAAGGCAGCCCCAGCATTTT. Its protein is CASSSGERRQPQHF. The chain combines TRBV19 with TRBJ1-5; possible D gene TRBD1, 5 bases. Trimming took off 5 bases at V and 7 bases at J, with 15 bases between the two ends. The CDR3 length is 14 residues. Germline loops: CDR1 LNHDA, CDR2 SQIVND (reference sequence).

The rearrangement links TRBV6-1 to TRBJ2-3, with D possibly TRBD1 on 6 matching bases. Trimming took off 3 bases at V and 6 bases at J, with 10 bases between the two ends. CDR1 is MNHNS and CDR2 is SASEGT in the germline V gene. The CDR3 covers 13 residues. The DNA of the CDR3 is TGTGCCAGCAGTGACAGGGGTCAGGATACGCAGTATTTT. Translating gives CASSDRGQDTQYF.

This chain joins TRBV28 and TRBJ2-1; TRBD2 agrees at 10 bases. In germline, CDR1 is MDHEN, CDR2 SYDVKM. The CDR3 extends over 16 amino acids. V dropped 4 bases and J dropped 9; count of bases not matched to a gene: 12. CDR3 protein: CASSSPGLARGGEQFF. DNA for the CDR3: TGTGCCAGCAGTTCCCCGGGACTAGCGCGCGGGGGTGAGCAGTTCTTC.

CDR3 residues: CASSGDRDSNEQFF. In DNA form, the CDR3 reads TGTGCCAGTAGTGGGGACCGGGACTCCAATGAGCAGTTCTTC. The chain recombines TRBV19 with TRBJ2-1; D may be TRBD2 (6 bases). Germline values: CDR1 LNHDA, CDR2 SQIVND (reference sequence). The CDR3 is 14 residues long. Trimming removed 5 bases from V and 6 bases from J, with 14 bases in between.

The chain is built from TRBV10-1 and TRBJ2-3; 9 nucleotides align to TRBD2. The V gene end was trimmed by 2 bases and the J gene end by 8 bases; junction bases not matched to a gene: 17. This CDR3 is built from 18 residues. Per germline, CDR1 WNHNN and CDR2 SYGVQD (reference sequence). The CDR3 region has the DNA TGCGCCAGCAGTGAGGGGAAACCGGGACTAGCCCCGTCCGGTACGCAGTATTTT. Translation gives CASSEGKPGLAPSGTQYF.

This clone was seen only once. V is TRBV7-9 and J is TRBJ2-1, with 8 bases matching TRBD1. CDR1 is SEHNR, CDR2 FQNEAQ, per germline (reference sequence). The ends lost 6 bases at V and 5 bases at J; junction bases unmatched: 15. The CDR3 runs 17 residues. CDR3 protein: CASSTLWTGITNNEQFF. Here the CDR3 DNA reads TGTGCCAGCAGTACCCTTTGGACAGGGATAACGAACAATGAGCAGTTCTTC. Supplemented by reference TRBV7-9 and TRBJ2-1, the full variable domain reads DTGVSQNPRHKITKRGQNVTFRCDPISEHNRLYWYRQTLGQGPEFLTYFQNEAQLEKSRLLSDRFSAERPKGSFSTLEIQRTEQGDSAMYLCASSTLWTGITNNEQFFGPGTRLTVL.

This clone occurred once. This rearrangement joins TRBV10-3 to TRBJ2-3; D perhaps matches TRBD1 (6 bases). Trimming shortened V by 6 bases and J by 1 base, and 11 bases separated the two germline ends. The CDR3 runs to 14 residues. CDR1 and CDR2 from the germline V gene are ENHRY and SYGVKD. For the CDR3, the DNA is TGTGCCATCAGGCAGGGGTTGGGCACAGATACGCAGTATTTT. This codes for CAIRQGLGTDTQYF.

The V and J genes are TRBV19 and TRBJ2-4; no clear D gene. The CDR3 sequence is 16 residues long. In germline, CDR1 is LNHDA, CDR2 SQIVND (reference sequence). V was pared by 5 bases and J by 0 bases, with 14 bases between. In nucleotides, the CDR3 is TGTGCCAGTAGTCATCAAGATTGGGGAGCCAAAAACATTCAGTACTTC. Residues: CASSHQDWGAKNIQYF.

This clone has more than one count but fewer than ten. This chain links TRBV27 with TRBJ2-7; the D gene could be TRBD1 or TRBD2 (5 bases each). The CDR3 length is 13 residues. V was cut by 5 bases and J by 5 bases, with 13 bases left in between. Germline CDR1 reads MNHEY; CDR2 reads SMNVEV (reference sequence). The CDR3 bases are TGTGCCAGCAGTCCCAGGGACGGACACGAGCAGTACTTC. Protein product: CASSPRDGHEQYF.

This clone came up a few times. The gene calls are TRBV11-1 and TRBJ2-1; TRBD1 matches 9 bases. Germline lookup yields CDR1 SGHAT and CDR2 FQDESV (reference sequence). CDR3 length: 14 amino acids. V was clipped by 5 bases and J by 9 bases; unmatched bases: 8. In DNA form, the CDR3 reads TGTGCCAGCAGCCGGACAGGGGCCCGAAGTGAGCAGTTCTTC. Translated, it gives CASSRTGARSEQFF.

V usage is TRBV2 and J usage is TRBJ2-3; 8 bases are a match to TRBD2. Germline V gives CDR1 SNHLY, CDR2 FYNNEI. The CDR3 is made up of 15 amino acids. The V segment lost 6 bases and the J segment 11 bases; nucleotides outside the gene matches: 16. DNA for the CDR3: TGTGCCAGCAGCCCCTTGCGGGGGGATGGGGTAAAGCAGTATTTT. It is translated as CASSPLRGDGVKQYF.

This chain connects TRBV25-1 to TRBJ2-2; TRBD1 matches 7 bases. The CDR3 loop spans 14 amino acids. V lost 3 bases and J lost 7; bases outside the gene matches: 5. Germline-derived CDR1 and CDR2 are MGHDK and SYGVNS. The CDR3 region is CASSEGRGNGELFF. CDR3 in DNA: TGTGCCAGCAGTGAGGGCAGGGGGAACGGGGAGCTGTTTTTT.

This clone has only a few counts. CDR3 bases: TGTGCCAGCAGCATTGGGCAGCCCCAGCATTTT. Encoded protein: CASSIGQPQHF. The J gene is TRBJ1-5, the V gene TRBV21-1. TRBV21-1 constitutes a pseudogene. CDR3 length: 11 residues.

CDR3 bases: TGTGCCAGCAGTGGGGCTAGCGGGCGGCCTAGCTCCTACAATGAGCAGTTCTTC. It specifies CASSGASGRPSSYNEQFF. The V call is TRBV6-4, the J call TRBJ2-1; TRBD2 agrees at 8 bases. Trimming at V came to 4 bases and at J to 0 bases, leaving 11 bases not matched to a gene. The CDR3 loop spans 18 amino acids. The germline V gene encodes CDR1 MRHNA and CDR2 SNTAGT.